This T cell receptor (beta chain) derives from a study of T cell responses to AZD1222 COVID-19 vaccine (dated by TCRdb to about 2021). A note on the overall study: A total of 233 trial participants underwent TCR sequencing, of whom about 200 received two doses of AZD1222 and some 26 received two doses of the MenACWY control vaccine. Trial participants were enrolled by age into subgroups of 18-55, 56-69 and 70-plus years, and roughly 160, 29 and 62 TCR-sequenced participants, respectively, were included in these subgroups. The paper's findings and limits, for the study overall: After two AZD1222 doses, both the breadth and the depth of spike-specific TCRs were significantly higher than at day 0 and than in MenACWY recipients. Because no day 14 peak-response samples were available, repertoires were characterized only after the peak T cell response. The whole spike protein was spanned by vaccine-associated CD4 TCRs, and dominant responses were seen in regions 160-218 and 743-854. The 56-69-year group was small, and its depth increase did not reach significance, likely because of low power. Participants were mostly white British, with more females than males. The authors suggested clonal diversity may have been underestimated. Only a handful of AZD1222 recipients were SARS-CoV-2 seropositive at baseline, limiting conclusions about previously exposed vaccinees. Reportedly, close to half of the unique spike-specific TCRs recognized epitopes lying outside the regions that are mutated in the B.1.351 and B.1.1.7 variants.

The time point label on this specimen signifies: about 28 days (+/-7) after the second vaccine dose. Because spike-specific TCR depth and breadth did not differ between the two schedules, AZD1222 recipients who got a second dose at roughly 4 weeks were pooled with those who got a second dose at roughly 12 weeks. Samples from vaccinated people were obtained from the UK trials COV001 and COV002, which included a single-blind randomized controlled phase 2/3 trial of AZD1222 (ChAdOx1 nCoV-19) in healthy adults. Trial participant PBMC samples were collected at day 0 and day 28 after the second dose for TCRbeta chain sequencing. This clone was recorded once. The target of this receptor is not known. No quality values exist for individual bases; no much larger clone is one base distant. The V and J ends are trimmed by 0 bases and 2 bases, leaving 12 bases between them. The cysteine opens and the phenylalanine closes a CDR3 of 16 amino acids. Only the CDR3 part of the read is kept: 48 bases, read in frame from the first base. CDR1 and CDR2 are drawn from the germline V gene: SGDLS, YYNGEE.

The CDR3 regions of human TCRbeta chains were subjected to immunosequencing. The source study handled its data this way. Repertoire TCRs were checked for matches against a reference library of SARS-CoV-2-specific TCRs that had been generated using the MIRA antigen-specificity platform. Breadth was defined as the fraction of unique TCRs that were SARS-CoV-2-associated, and depth was defined as the fraction of total T cells that were SARS-CoV-2-associated. Using the MIRA data, each spike-specific TCR was assigned both to the spike region to which the TCR was reactive and to a CD4 or CD8 class. Log10-transformed breadth and depth values were compared by one-way ANOVA with Sidak's multiple comparisons tests. The clones in this table, taken by TCRdb from immuneACCESS, are in-frame only. Not every clone is retained; where verified, under half of the shortfall comes from an unresolved V gene, and the cause of the rest is unknown. V, J and clone size derive from that table, while D and trimming were established from the DNA sequence. Recorded for this sample are about 120,000 clones; more than 85% of them occurred a single time. The top ten hold more than 4.5% of the sample.

Material: peripheral blood, obtained 28 days after the second AZD1222 dose. The chain uses TRBV9 and TRBJ2-1, and the D gene may be TRBD1, 5 bases matching. This receptor was obtained from an adult who received the AZD1222 COVID-19 vaccine. The CDR3 protein: CASSVAGQGTYNEQFF. The bases read TGTGCCAGCAGCGTAGCTGGGCAGGGAACCTACAATGAGCAGTTCTTC.